Presented here are 26 T cell receptor beta chains from one specimen sequenced in a study of PD-1 blockade in classical Hodgkin lymphoma. The time point denotes: cycle 4 day 1 (C4D1), after 6 weeks of nivolumab. Every patient relapsed after autologous stem cell transplantation, and brentuximab vedotin exposure varied. Assay: immunoSEQ multiplex PCR; the TCRdb copy retains only in-frame clones and omits some. The table records roughly 100,000 clones, about 92% of them present only once. The sequenced sample was peripheral blood mononuclear cells (PBMCs), obtained before the fourth cycle of nivolumab. These receptors originate from a human donor with classical Hodgkin lymphoma.

This CDR3 is CASSLAGTANTEAFF. The CDR3 coding sequence is TGTGCCAGCAGCTTAGCGGGGACTGCGAACACTGAAGCTTTCTTT. V usage is TRBV7-9 and J usage is TRBJ1-1, with D maybe TRBD1 (5 bases). Germline assignment: CDR1 SEHNR and CDR2 FQNEAQ (reference sequence). The CDR3 extends over 15 amino acids. V was trimmed by 0 bases and J by 1 base, leaving 9 bases between them.

V and J are TRBV28 and TRBJ2-3, with 8 bases lining up with TRBD2. The CDR3 sequence is 18 residues long. Germline lookup yields CDR1 MDHEN and CDR2 SYDVKM. J gave up 2 bases and V 5 bases, and 15 bases lay outside the gene matches. The CDR3 nucleotides are TGTGCCAGCAGTCCCCACACCCCCCAAGCGGGGGACACAGATACGCAGTATTTT. It yields the protein CASSPHTPQAGDTDTQYF.

The J gene is TRBJ1-4, the V gene TRBV7-9; perhaps TRBD1 as D (5 bases). CDR1 is SEHNR and CDR2 is FQNEAQ in the germline V gene (reference sequence). The CDR3 runs 15 residues. The germline V and J ends were trimmed by 2 bases and 3 bases, with 10 bases remaining between them. The CDR3 spells CASSLTGGANEKLFF. Here the CDR3 DNA reads TGTGCCAGCAGCTTAACAGGAGGAGCTAATGAAAAACTGTTTTTT.

V gene TRBV6-9 combines with J gene TRBJ2-5, with D maybe TRBD1 (6 bases). Germline CDR1 MNHGY, CDR2 SVAAGI. CDR3 length equals 14 residues. V shed 6 bases and J shed 1 base, with 12 bases lying between them. The CDR3 reads CASSSWGPQETQYF. The CDR3 nucleotides are TGTGCCAGCAGCTCCTGGGGGCCCCAAGAGACCCAGTACTTC.

CDR3 sequence reads: CASSLVGYPYEQYF. CDR3 sequence (DNA): TGTGCCAGCAGCTTAGTTGGGTACCCCTACGAGCAGTACTTC. The chain employs TRBV13 and TRBJ2-7; D gene ambiguous. With 1 base removed from V and 2 bases from J, the gap between germline ends came to 9 bases. Germline lookup yields CDR1 PRHDT and CDR2 FYEKMQ (reference sequence). The CDR3 runs 14 residues. The variable domain in full, with the rest retrieved from reference TRBV13 and TRBJ2-7, is AAGVIQSPRHLIKEKRETATLKCYPIPRHDTVYWYQQGPGQDPQFLISFYEKMQSDKGSIPDRFSAQQFSDYHSELNMSSLELGDSALYFCASSLVGYPYEQYFGPGTRLTVT.

The chain is built from TRBV27 and TRBJ1-2, with D unclear. CDR1 and CDR2 from the germline V gene are MNHEY and SMNVEV (reference sequence). The CDR3 extends over 15 amino acids. The V gene lost 4 bases and the J gene lost 4 bases, with 16 bases spanning the gap. The CDR3 sequence: CASSYGPSSSYGYTF. In DNA, the CDR3 is TGTGCCAGCAGTTACGGACCGAGCTCGAGCTATGGCTACACCTTC.

The chain carries TRBV6-1 and TRBJ1-1; D may be TRBD1 (6 bases). The CDR3 loop spans 14 amino acids. CDR1 is MNHNS, CDR2 SASEGT, per germline. V was cut by 4 bases and J by 1 base, with 10 bases left in between. The CDR3: CASSARGGNTEAFF. The CDR3, as DNA: TGTGCCAGCAGTGCGAGGGGGGGGAACACTGAAGCTTTCTTT.

The chain recombines TRBV18 with TRBJ1-3; D remains ambiguous. The V and J ends lost 0 bases and 0 bases respectively, with 12 bases between them. This CDR3 has 17 amino acids. CDR1 is KGHSH and CDR2 is LQKENI in the germline V gene. The CDR3: CASSPPGSRHSGNTIYF. As DNA, the CDR3 is TGTGCCAGCTCACCACCGGGGTCCAGGCACTCTGGAAACACCATATATTTT. Complete variable domain (other parts from reference TRBV18 and TRBJ1-3): NAGVMQNPRHLVRRRGQEARLRCSPMKGHSHVYWYRQLPEEGLKFMVYLQKENIIDESGMPKERFSAEFPKEGPSILRIQQVVRGDSAAYFCASSPPGSRHSGNTIYFGEGSWLTVV.

The chain carries TRBV28 and TRBJ1-5; a weak D match, TRBD1 (5 bases). Trimming removed 6 bases from V and 1 base from J, with 13 bases in between. In germline, CDR1 is MDHEN, CDR2 SYDVKM. The CDR3 sequence is 15 residues long. CDR3 in DNA: TGTGCCAGCAGCCCCAGGGAGGGGAGCAATCAGCCCCAGCATTTT. Protein product: CASSPREGSNQPQHF.

The chain joins TRBV6-5 to TRBJ1-2, with D tentatively TRBD1 (6 bases). With 2 bases removed from V and 4 bases from J, the gap between germline ends came to 14 bases. Germline CDR1 reads MNHEY; CDR2 reads SVGAGI. CDR3 size: 15 residues. The CDR3 sequence: CASSYGAGGSYGYTF. CDR3 nucleotides: TGTGCCAGCAGTTACGGCGCCGGGGGCAGCTATGGCTACACCTTC.

This chain connects TRBV11-2 to TRBJ1-1; D gene ambiguous. V was clipped by 9 bases and J by 0 bases, with 8 bases between them. CDR1 SGHAT and CDR2 FQNNGV come from the germline V gene. This CDR3 contains 12 residues. The CDR3: CASVGLNTEAFF. The CDR3 DNA reads TGTGCCAGTGTGGGCTTGAACACTGAAGCTTTCTTT. The variable domain in full, completed from reference TRBV11-2 and TRBJ1-1, reads EAGVAQSPRYKIIEKRQSVAFWCNPISGHATLYWYQQILGQGPKLLIQFQNNGVVDDSQLPKDRFSAERLKGVDSTLKIQPAKLEDSAVYLCASVGLNTEAFFGQGTRLTVV.

This clone was found once. The rearrangement uses TRBV6-6 and TRBJ2-1; D possibly corresponds to TRBD2 (5 bases). The germline V gene encodes CDR1 MNHNY and CDR2 SVGAGI (reference sequence). This CDR3 comprises 16 residues. V was cut by 2 bases and J by 5 bases, with 16 bases left in between. CDR3 sequence reads: CASSYGSRFGDNEQFF. In DNA form, the CDR3 reads TGTGCCAGCAGTTACGGGTCGCGATTCGGGGACAATGAGCAGTTCTTC.

The gene calls are TRBV15 and TRBJ1-3, with 11 bases identical to TRBD1. Germline CDR1 is LNHNV and CDR2 is YYDKDF (reference sequence). V trimming: 4 bases; J trimming: 4 bases; junction bases outside the gene matches: 6. The CDR3 runs 16 residues. CDR3 nucleotides: TGTGCCACCAGCACGGGACAGGGGGGTTCAGGAAACACCATATATTTT. Translation gives CATSTGQGGSGNTIYF.

The chain uses TRBV11-3 and TRBJ2-3; TRBD2 matches at 8 bases. Losses at the gene ends were 5 bases for V and 4 bases for J; bases not matched to a gene: 11. The CDR3 totals 16 residues. Per the germline V gene, CDR1 is SGHNT and CDR2 is YENEEA. As DNA, the CDR3 is TGTGCCAGCAGCCTGGGACTAGGTCTTTTCTCAGATACGCAGTATTTT. It specifies CASSLGLGLFSDTQYF.

This rearrangement joins TRBV19 to TRBJ2-7, with D possibly matching TRBD1 (6 bases). The germline CDR1 and CDR2 sequences are LNHDA and SQIVND (reference sequence). The V and J ends lost 5 bases and 0 bases respectively, with 11 bases between them. The CDR3 length is 14 residues. For the CDR3, the DNA is TGTGCCAGTAGTCCCGGGACAAGCTCCTACGAGCAGTACTTC. Residues: CASSPGTSSYEQYF.

With respect to this clone: The junction departs from germline at one end; a sequencing error may be responsible. The chain joins TRBV6-1 to TRBJ1-1; no firm D call. In germline, CDR1 is MNHNS, CDR2 SASEGT. The CDR3 runs 13 residues. The CDR3 DNA reads TGTGCCAGCAGTGAAGCGCGGAACGCTGAAGCTTTCTTT. It is translated as CASSEARNAEAFF.

The chain's CDR3 is CASSQGAGFAKNIQYF. The CDR3 DNA is TGTGCCAGCAGCCAAGGCGCAGGTTTTGCCAAAAACATTCAGTACTTC. The chain combines TRBV4-2 with TRBJ2-4; no reliable D call. The CDR3 is made up of 16 amino acids. V gave up 1 base and J gave up 1 base, with 11 bases separating them. Germline V lookup: CDR1 LGHNA, CDR2 YNFKEQ.

The genes are TRBV4-1 and TRBJ1-4; D remains unclear. Germline V lookup: CDR1 MGHRA, CDR2 YSYEKL. CDR3 length: 11 residues. Trimming stripped 4 bases from V and 9 bases from J, with 6 bases between. The DNA of the CDR3 is TGCGCCAGCAGCCCCGACCAAAAACTGTTTTTT. Translation: CASSPDQKLFF.

V usage is TRBV19 and J usage is TRBJ2-1; tentative D call: TRBD2 (6 bases). Trimming removed 5 bases at V and 2 bases at J, with 16 bases between. The CDR3 consists of 16 residues. The germline gives CDR1 LNHDA, CDR2 SQIVND (reference sequence). The CDR3 region has the DNA TGTGCCAGTAGTCCCCGTAGCGGCCCGGCCTACAATGAGCAGTTCTTC. Translating it yields CASSPRSGPAYNEQFF.

V gene TRBV5-5 combines with J gene TRBJ1-1; D gene ambiguous. V was shortened by 0 bases and J by 7 bases, with 10 bases between the two germline ends. Germline lookup yields CDR1 SGHKS and CDR2 YYEKEE (reference sequence). This CDR3 region has 13 residues. This CDR3 reads CASSLGEILEAFF. CDR3 in DNA: TGTGCCAGCAGCTTGGGGGAAATACTTGAAGCTTTCTTT.

The J gene is TRBJ1-1, the V gene TRBV4-2; a weak D match, TRBD1 (5 bases). The CDR3 runs to 15 residues. V shed 4 bases and J shed 5 bases, with 17 bases lying between them. Germline CDR1 and CDR2: LGHNA and YNFKEQ. The CDR3 protein is CASSPRDWTGTEAFF. The CDR3 region has the DNA TGTGCCAGCAGCCCCCGGGACTGGACGGGGACTGAAGCTTTCTTT.

The chain has TRBV27 and TRBJ2-1, with TRBD2 matching 12 bases. The V and J ends lost 5 bases and 0 bases, in that order; junction bases with no gene match: 8. The CDR3 totals 18 residues. CDR1 and CDR2 from the germline V gene are MNHEY and SMNVEV (reference sequence). The CDR3 nucleotides are TGTGCCAGCAGTCGTGTAAGGACTAGCGGGACCTCCTACAATGAGCAGTTCTTC. This sequence encodes CASSRVRTSGTSYNEQFF.

V and J are TRBV11-2 and TRBJ1-1; D is possibly TRBD1 (6 bases). Trimming pared 5 bases from V and 1 base from J, leaving 8 bases between. This CDR3 is built from 13 residues. The germline CDR1 and CDR2 sequences are SGHAT and FQNNGV. CDR3 loop: CASSRTENTEAFF. DNA for the CDR3: TGTGCCAGCAGCCGGACAGAGAACACTGAAGCTTTCTTT. Together with reference TRBV11-2 and TRBJ1-1, the CDR3 gives the full variable domain: EAGVAQSPRYKIIEKRQSVAFWCNPISGHATLYWYQQILGQGPKLLIQFQNNGVVDDSQLPKDRFSAERLKGVDSTLKIQPAKLEDSAVYLCASSRTENTEAFFGQGTRLTVV.

This rearrangement joins TRBV6-1 to TRBJ2-7; possibly TRBD1 or TRBD2 for D (5 bases each). V gave up 1 base and J gave up 3 bases, with 16 bases separating them. The CDR3 sequence is 16 residues long. The V gene's germline CDR1 is MNHNS and CDR2 SASEGT. CDR3 DNA: TGTGCCAGCAGTGAAGAGGGGACCAGGTGGGGCTACGAGCAGTACTTC. Protein: CASSEEGTRWGYEQYF.

This rearrangement joins TRBV2 to TRBJ1-1, with D tentatively TRBD1 (6 bases). Per the germline V gene, CDR1 is SNHLY and CDR2 is FYNNEI. There are 13 residues in the CDR3. Trimming shortened V by 10 bases and J by 1 base, and 13 bases separated the two germline ends. The chain's CDR3 is CATRQETNTEAFF. CDR3 coding DNA: TGTGCCACCCGACAGGAAACGAACACTGAAGCTTTCTTT.

This rearrangement joins TRBV7-8 to TRBJ1-1, with D possibly TRBD1 on 6 matching bases. CDR1 SGHVS and CDR2 FQNEAQ come from the germline V gene. The V end lost 5 bases, the J end lost 4 bases, and 17 bases lay between the germline ends. The CDR3 length is 15 residues. The CDR3 loop is CASSGNRAGGTEAFF. CDR3 in DNA: TGTGCCAGCAGCGGTAACAGGGCCGGGGGCACTGAAGCTTTCTTT.